These 8 T cell receptor beta chains were all obtained from the same sample, sequenced in a study of shared clonotypes between healthy human individuals. The protocol was immunoSEQ multiplex PCR, while the TCRdb copy is restricted to in-frame clones and leaves out a portion. In the table there are about 2.3 million clones, approximately 95% of which are singletons. Sequenced material: naive CD4+ T cells from PBMCs. Subset meaning: CD45RA+ positively selected. Source of these receptors: a man aged 18 to 29 in good health. Some clones in this sample may be carry-over from other donors' samples.

The CDR3 reads CATKPPNTGELFF. The CDR3 nucleotides are TGTGCCACCAAGCCCCCGAACACCGGGGAGCTGTTTTTT. This sequence joins TRBV6-6 and TRBJ2-2, with D hard to call. Germline V CDR1 and CDR2: MNHNY, SVGAGI (reference sequence). Trimming pared 10 bases from V and 0 bases from J, leaving 9 bases between. CDR3 length equals 13 residues.

The chain joins TRBV19 to TRBJ2-7; 7 bases agree with TRBD1. The CDR3 contains 15 residues. Germline trimming cut 3 bases from V and 1 base from J; bases unmatched to any gene: 6. The V gene's germline CDR1 is LNHDA and CDR2 SQIVND (reference sequence). As DNA, the CDR3 is TGTGCCAGTAGTATCGCAGGACAGGAATCCTACGAGCAGTACTTC. Amino acid sequence: CASSIAGQESYEQYF.

This sequence joins TRBV4-2 and TRBJ1-2; D not resolved. The CDR3 is made up of 14 amino acids. Trimming removed 0 bases at V and 4 bases at J, with 9 bases between. Germline V lookup: CDR1 LGHNA, CDR2 YNFKEQ. In DNA, the CDR3 is TGTGCCAGCAGCCAAGATCGTCACCTCTATGGCTACACCTTC. Its protein product is CASSQDRHLYGYTF.

This chain uses TRBV5-1 with TRBJ2-7; TRBD1 aligns across 7 bases. In germline, CDR1 is SGHRS, CDR2 YFSETQ. The CDR3 is made up of 14 amino acids. The V segment lost 4 bases and the J segment 2 bases; nucleotides outside the gene matches: 6. The CDR3 reads CASSGQGDPYEQYF. CDR3 in DNA: TGCGCCAGCAGCGGGCAGGGGGATCCCTACGAGCAGTACTTC.

This chain connects TRBV18 to TRBJ1-5; 11 bases fit TRBD1. The CDR3 spans 16 residues. Trimming at V came to 5 bases and at J to 0 bases, leaving 3 bases not matched to a gene. CDR1 is KGHSH, CDR2 LQKENI, per germline. The CDR3 region is CASSWGTGGSNQPQHF. The CDR3 DNA sequence: TGTGCCAGCTCATGGGGGACAGGGGGTAGCAATCAGCCCCAGCATTTT.

Points on this clone: The same CDR3 can be traced to other DNA sequences in this sample. CDR3 amino acids: CASSLYGIYEQYF. CDR3 DNA: TGCGCCAGCAGCTTGTATGGCATATACGAGCAGTACTTC. This sequence joins TRBV5-1 and TRBJ2-7; D is uncertain. Between the trimmed V and J ends, which lost 1 base and 4 bases, there was a span of 9 bases. The CDR3 contains 13 residues. The germline V gene encodes CDR1 SGHRS and CDR2 YFSETQ.

This chain uses TRBV28 with TRBJ2-5, with D perhaps matching TRBD1 (5 bases). CDR1 is MDHEN and CDR2 is SYDVKM in the germline V gene. V lost 3 bases, J lost 4 bases, and 9 bases lay in between. The length of the CDR3 is 13 residues. The CDR3 nucleotides are TGTGCCAGCAGTTTCAGGGTCATAGAGACCCAGTACTTC. It encodes CASSFRVIETQYF.

This chain connects TRBV7-9 to TRBJ2-1; D is perhaps TRBD1 or TRBD2 (6 bases each). From germline, CDR1 is SEHNR and CDR2 FQNEAQ (reference sequence). This CDR3 contains 13 residues. Trimming removed 4 bases from V and 8 bases from J, with 12 bases in between. This chain's CDR3 is CASSSRGPDEQFF. CDR3 in DNA: TGTGCCAGCAGCTCCCGGGGGCCCGATGAGCAGTTCTTC.